A single sample is the source of the 5 T cell receptor beta chains below, sequenced in a study of blood T cell repertoires in COVID-19. Clones were sequenced by immunoSEQ multiplex PCR, and TCRdb holds only the in-frame ones, with some missing. In the table there are hundreds of thousands of clones, around 90% of which are singletons. Specimen: PBMCs or T cells enriched from blood (not recorded which). Receptors originate from a woman between 40 and 55 years old with acute COVID-19.

V is TRBV6-1 and J is TRBJ1-1, with D possibly matching TRBD1 (6 bases). The germline V gene encodes CDR1 MNHNS and CDR2 SASEGT. CDR3 length: 14 residues. V was trimmed by 3 bases and J by 6 bases, leaving 14 bases between them. This chain's CDR3 is CASSDQMTGAEAFF. The CDR3 DNA sequence: TGTGCCAGCAGTGACCAAATGACAGGCGCTGAAGCTTTCTTT.

Comment on this clone: Other DNA variants within this sample encode the same CDR3. This chain joins TRBV2 and TRBJ2-3; 10 positions agree with TRBD2. Trimming cost V 6 bases and J 1 base; bases outside gene matches: 1. The germline V gene has CDR1 SNHLY and CDR2 FYNNEI. The CDR3 runs to 14 residues. CDR3 sequence (DNA): TGTGCCAGCAGGCTAGCGGGGGGCACAGATACGCAGTATTTT. Its protein is CASRLAGGTDTQYF.

This clone was recorded only once. The chain has TRBV5-1 and TRBJ2-1, with 10 positions matching TRBD2. The germline V gene has CDR1 SGHRS and CDR2 YFSETQ. V was clipped by 0 bases and J by 7 bases; unmatched bases: 7. The CDR3 runs to 16 residues. The CDR3 region is CASSLGASGGGNEQFF. The CDR3 bases are TGCGCCAGCAGCTTGGGGGCTAGCGGGGGCGGGAATGAGCAGTTCTTC.

The CDR3 DNA reads TGTGCCACCAGTGGAGGACAGGGTAGCTCCTACAATGAGCAGTTCTTC. This codes for CATSGGQGSSYNEQFF. V is TRBV24-1 and J is TRBJ2-1; 8 bases match TRBD1. Germline-derived CDR1 and CDR2 are KGHDR and SFDVKD. The CDR3 sequence is 16 residues long. The J segment lost 0 bases and the V segment lost 5 bases, leaving 5 bases of the junction unmatched.

The gene calls are TRBV30 and TRBJ2-1, with 10 bases identical to TRBD2. Trimming took 5 bases from V and 0 from J; bases not matched to a gene: 1. The length of the CDR3 is 14 residues. Germline V gene sequence: CDR1 GTSNPN, CDR2 SVGIG (reference sequence). CDR3: CAWASGSSYNEQFF. In DNA, the CDR3 is TGTGCCTGGGCTAGCGGGAGCTCCTACAATGAGCAGTTCTTC.